This record looks at one T cell receptor beta chain sequence and its context. The target antigen is unknown. The authors kept the mixed lymphocyte reaction cells in coculture at 37°C for more than five days. The source of the sample is a study of siplizumab effects on memory and regulatory T cells. The study's findings and limits: Memory cells that were CD4+ and unstimulated gave rise to alloreactive sequences, which siplizumab significantly reduced. The mapping of alloreactive clones to unstimulated subsets covered only a minor fraction of them.

This table comes from immunoSEQ multiplex PCR, and its TCRdb copy is limited to in-frame clones, with some not included. This sample has 15,000 to 25,000 clones, with around 40% found just once. With 2 bases removed from V and 3 bases from J, the gap between germline ends came to 7 bases. The CDR3 loop spans 13 amino acids. The germline CDR1 and CDR2 sequences are MNHNY and SVGAGI (reference sequence). Sequenced material: CFSE-low (dividing) CD4+ T cells sorted from an allogeneic mixed lymphocyte reaction. The rearrangement links TRBV6-6 to TRBJ1-2; D gene unclear. The receptor's source is a human donor in good health; the cells came from an allogeneic mixed lymphocyte reaction. Some clones in this sample may be carry-over from other donors' samples. CDR3 region: CASSYEPHYGYTF. CDR3 sequence (DNA): TGTGCCAGCAGTTACGAGCCTCACTATGGCTACACCTTC.